The 22 T cell receptor beta chains in this list originate from one sample, sequenced in a study of CD8+ T cells in alopecia areata. RNA extraction was followed by reverse transcription into cDNA, which acted as the sequencing template. TCRdb's copy holds only in-frame clones and misses some; the assay was immunoSEQ multiplex PCR. The sample contains approximately 200,000 clones, 50% to 60% of which appear only once. Indicated treatment: oral pan-JAK inhibitor, 5-10 mg twice daily. The sequences come from CD4+ T cells sorted from blood, collected at week 4, from a patient treated with tofacitinib. All receptors derive from a human donor with alopecia areata.

This clone was recorded a few times. The chain carries TRBV12-5 and TRBJ1-2; D unresolved. Germline V gives CDR1 LGHNT, CDR2 FRNRAP. Trimming removed 6 bases at V and 8 bases at J, with 13 bases between. The CDR3 loop spans 12 amino acids. The CDR3 DNA reads as TGTGCTAGTGGCCAGCTAGTAGGGGGCTACACCTTC. Its translation is CASGQLVGGYTF.

J is TRBJ2-4 and V is TRBV6-1; D not certain. The CDR3 extends over 16 amino acids. CDR1 MNHNS and CDR2 SASEGT come from the germline V gene. The V end lost 1 base, the J end lost 1 base, and 11 bases lay between the germline ends. CDR3 sequence reads: CASSEEPLGAKNIQYF. The CDR3 region has the DNA TGTGCCAGCAGTGAAGAACCTCTTGGGGCCAAAAACATTCAGTACTTC.

This chain connects TRBV14 to TRBJ2-7; D is perhaps TRBD1 or TRBD2 (5 bases each). The CDR3 length is 13 residues. V dropped 5 bases and J dropped 6 bases, with 14 bases sitting between them. The V gene's germline CDR1 is SGHDN and CDR2 FVKESK. CDR3 sequence reads: CASSKPGTGEQYF. CDR3 in DNA: TGTGCCAGCAGCAAGCCCGGGACCGGCGAGCAGTACTTC.

The V and J genes are TRBV9 and TRBJ2-5; 12 nucleotides align to TRBD2. The CDR3 consists of 18 residues. V lost 2 bases and J lost 1; bases outside the gene matches: 9. The V gene's germline CDR1 is SGDLS and CDR2 YYNGEE. This chain's CDR3 is CASSVGLAGLNRQETQYF. As DNA, the CDR3 is TGTGCCAGCAGCGTTGGACTAGCGGGGCTAAACCGCCAAGAGACCCAGTACTTC.

This chain uses TRBV5-1 with TRBJ1-2; 7 bases line up with TRBD1. This CDR3 spans 13 amino acids. Per the germline V gene, CDR1 is SGHRS and CDR2 is YFSETQ. The V gene end was trimmed by 3 bases and the J gene end by 4 bases; junction bases not matched to a gene: 3. The CDR3 loop is CASSSTGTYGYTF. Written as DNA, the CDR3 is TGCGCCAGCAGCTCGACAGGGACCTATGGCTACACCTTC.

The chain joins TRBV7-2 to TRBJ1-1; 7 bases are shared with TRBD1. With 6 bases clipped from V and 1 base from J, the junction kept 5 bases outside the gene matches. This CDR3 is 14 amino acids long. Germline loops: CDR1 SGHTA, CDR2 FQGNSA. The DNA of the CDR3 is TGTGCCAGCAGGTGGGGACAGCAGAACACTGAAGCTTTCTTT. As protein: CASRWGQQNTEAFF. The full variable domain, completed using reference TRBV7-2 and TRBJ1-1, is GAGVSQSPSNKVTEKGKDVELRCDPISGHTALYWYRQSLGQGLEFLIYFQGNSAPDKSGLPSDRFSAERTGGSVSTLTIQRTQQEDSAVYLCASRWGQQNTEAFFGQGTRLTVV.

This clone was observed a few times. The chain is built from TRBV23-1 and TRBJ1-3; perhaps TRBD1 as D (5 bases). TRBV23-1 qualifies as an ORF whose function is uncertain. The CDR3 loop spans 16 amino acids. The V end lost 1 base, the J end lost 0 bases, and 10 bases lay between the germline ends. The CDR3 loop reads CASSQYRTHSGNTIYF. Here the CDR3 DNA reads TGCGCCAGCAGTCAATACAGGACACACTCTGGAAACACCATATATTTT.

This chain uses TRBV2 with TRBJ2-1; 13 bases align to TRBD2. CDR1 SNHLY and CDR2 FYNNEI come from the germline V gene. There are 14 residues in the CDR3. With 7 bases clipped from V and 4 bases from J, the junction kept 1 base outside the gene matches. CDR3 in amino acids: CASTGLAGYNEQFF. CDR3 coding DNA: TGTGCCAGCACGGGACTAGCGGGGTACAATGAGCAGTTCTTC.

The chain carries TRBV29-1 and TRBJ1-2; the D is unclear. Germline loops: CDR1 SQVTM, CDR2 ANQGSEA. This CDR3 region has 14 residues. Trimming pared 2 bases from V and 2 bases from J, leaving 12 bases between. The CDR3 nucleotides read TGCAGCGTTGAATCACAGCCAACAAACTATGGCTACACCTTC. Its protein is CSVESQPTNYGYTF.

V usage is TRBV10-3 and J usage is TRBJ2-7; D remains ambiguous. Germline V gene sequence: CDR1 ENHRY, CDR2 SYGVKD. V lost 4 bases and J 0 bases, leaving 4 bases between the germline ends. This CDR3 comprises 12 residues. Written as DNA, the CDR3 is TGTGCCATCAGTGGACACTCCTACGAGCAGTACTTC. It encodes CAISGHSYEQYF.

The chain carries TRBV4-2 and TRBJ2-2, with D perhaps TRBD2 (5 bases). The CDR3 loop spans 15 amino acids. Germline lookup yields CDR1 LGHNA and CDR2 YNFKEQ. Deletions cut 8 bases from V and 5 bases from J, with 18 bases between. CDR3 DNA sequence: TGTGCCAGCGGCGTCCCCCGGGGTTTTACCGGGGAGCTGTTTTTT. This codes for CASGVPRGFTGELFF.

V usage is TRBV25-1 and J usage is TRBJ1-2; the match to TRBD1 covers 8 bases. This CDR3 region has 13 residues. Unmatched junction bases numbered 4, after V lost 7 bases and J lost 3 bases. Germline V lookup: CDR1 MGHDK, CDR2 SYGVNS. Here the CDR3 DNA reads TGTGCCAGCACCGGACAGGGAGACTATGGCTACACCTTC. Translated: CASTGQGDYGYTF.

The rearrangement uses TRBV6-5 and TRBJ1-1; a possible D gene is TRBD1 (6 bases). CDR1 MNHEY and CDR2 SVGAGI come from the germline V gene. CDR3 length: 15 amino acids. V lost 4 bases and J 3 bases, leaving 15 bases between the germline ends. CDR3 DNA sequence: TGTGCCAGCAGTTTCTGGGACACTCAGTACACTGAAGCTTTCTTT. Its protein product is CASSFWDTQYTEAFF.

This rearrangement joins TRBV25-1 to TRBJ1-6; weak D call: TRBD1 (6 bases). Deletions cut 3 bases from V and 16 bases from J, with 7 bases between. The CDR3 has 10 residues. Per the germline V gene, CDR1 is MGHDK and CDR2 is SYGVNS. The CDR3: CASSDGTLHF. The CDR3 nucleotides are TGTGCCAGCAGTGACGGGACACTCCACTTT.

The chain recombines TRBV10-3 with TRBJ2-2, with D possibly matching TRBD1 (5 bases). CDR1 and CDR2 from the germline V gene are ENHRY and SYGVKD. V was trimmed by 5 bases and J by 3 bases, leaving 16 bases between them. The CDR3 length is 16 residues. The CDR3 protein is CAISLTPIGDTGELFF. CDR3 nucleotides: TGTGCCATCAGTCTTACACCAATAGGGGACACCGGGGAGCTGTTTTTT.

The chain uses TRBV29-1 and TRBJ2-5, with 8 bases fitting TRBD1. Germline-derived CDR1 and CDR2 are SQVTM and ANQGSEA. This CDR3 has 13 amino acids. V lost 6 bases, J lost 4 bases, and 7 bases stayed unmatched. The CDR3 bases are TGCAGCGTACTCCGACAGGGGCTAGAGACCCAGTACTTC. Translation: CSVLRQGLETQYF.

This clone was picked up a small number of times. The chain joins TRBV19 to TRBJ1-1, with D hard to call. CDR1 is LNHDA, CDR2 SQIVND, per germline (reference sequence). The CDR3 sequence is 14 residues long. The V and J ends lost 5 bases and 0 bases respectively, with 10 bases between them. CDR3 sequence: CASSYSVMNTEAFF. The CDR3 coding sequence is TGTGCCAGTAGTTACAGCGTCATGAACACTGAAGCTTTCTTT.

This chain connects TRBV6-1 to TRBJ1-4; D remains unclear. The germline CDR1 and CDR2 sequences are MNHNS and SASEGT. The CDR3 sequence is 11 residues long. V gave up 5 bases and J gave up 8 bases, with 6 bases separating them. The CDR3, as DNA: TGTGCCAGCAGTAATTTGGAAAAACTGTTTTTT. It translates to CASSNLEKLFF.

The sample holds one count of this clone. CDR3 protein: CASRGPDTYEQYF. The CDR3 DNA reads as TGTGCCAGCAGAGGGCCGGACACCTACGAGCAGTACTTC. The rearrangement joins TRBV7-2 to TRBJ2-7; tentative D call: TRBD1 (5 bases). The CDR3 sequence is 13 residues long. Per germline, CDR1 SGHTA and CDR2 FQGNSA. The V end was cut by 6 bases, the J end by 2 bases, with 11 bases between.

This clone was observed once. V and J are TRBV29-1 and TRBJ2-3, with TRBD2 as a possible D gene (6 bases). CDR3 length equals 16 residues. The V and J ends lost 7 bases and 1 base respectively, with 21 bases between them. Germline CDR1 is SQVTM and CDR2 is ANQGSEA. The CDR3 DNA is TGCAGCGCCCTCGGGGGAACCCTCAGGGGCACAGATACGCAGTATTTT. Translating it yields CSALGGTLRGTDTQYF.

The chain has TRBV27 and TRBJ2-7; D may be TRBD1 or TRBD2 (5 bases each). Deletions cut 6 bases from V and 2 bases from J, with 14 bases between. Germline V gives CDR1 MNHEY, CDR2 SMNVEV (reference sequence). CDR3 length: 14 residues. The CDR3 DNA is TGTGCCAGCAGCTCCCCGAGGGGCCCCTACGAGCAGTACTTC. Protein sequence: CASSSPRGPYEQYF.

The chain links TRBV7-2 to TRBJ1-2; the D gene is possibly TRBD1 (5 bases). CDR1 is SGHTA and CDR2 is FQGNSA in the germline V gene. CDR3 length: 14 residues. Trimming removed 5 bases from V and 6 bases from J, with 16 bases in between. The CDR3 protein is CASSQPRVRDGYTF. The CDR3 bases are TGTGCCAGCAGCCAACCCAGGGTGAGGGATGGCTACACCTTC.